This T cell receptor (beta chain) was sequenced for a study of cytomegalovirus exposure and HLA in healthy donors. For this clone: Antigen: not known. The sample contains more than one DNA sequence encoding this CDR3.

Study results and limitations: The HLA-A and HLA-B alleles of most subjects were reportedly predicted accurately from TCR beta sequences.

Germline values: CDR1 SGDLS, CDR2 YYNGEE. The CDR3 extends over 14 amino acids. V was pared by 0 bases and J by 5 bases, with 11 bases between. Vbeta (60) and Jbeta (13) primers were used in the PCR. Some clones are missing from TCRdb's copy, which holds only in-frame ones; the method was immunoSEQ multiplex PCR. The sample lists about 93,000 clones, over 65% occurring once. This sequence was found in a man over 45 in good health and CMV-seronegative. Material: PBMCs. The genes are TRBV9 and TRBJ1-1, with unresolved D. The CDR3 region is CASSVGPGGTEAFF. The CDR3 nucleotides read TGTGCCAGCAGCGTAGGTCCCGGCGGGACTGAAGCTTTCTTT.